The next 31 T cell receptor beta chains were all read from a single sample in a study of cytomegalovirus exposure and HLA in healthy donors. This PCR relied on a set of 60 Vbeta primers and 13 Jbeta primers. Data came from immunoSEQ multiplex PCR; TCRdb stores just in-frame clones and leaves some out. The sample contains about 230,000 clones, 70% to 85% of which appear only once. Sequenced input: PBMCs. The receptors stem from a woman aged 60-75 years in good health and CMV-seropositive.

Concerning this clone itself: Other DNA sequences from this sample encode an identical CDR3 as well. The chain carries TRBV9 and TRBJ2-5; TRBD2 matches 7 bases. Trimming took 0 bases from V and 5 from J; bases not matched to a gene: 4. The length of the CDR3 is 14 residues. Germline CDR1 SGDLS, CDR2 YYNGEE. The CDR3 nucleotides read TGTGCCAGCAGCGTAGCGCTAGCGGCCGAGACCCAGTACTTC. The encoded protein is CASSVALAAETQYF.

CDR3 sequence: CASSHSPGQGHYGYTF. The CDR3 bases are TGCGCCAGCAGCCACTCACCTGGACAGGGCCACTATGGCTACACCTTC. The chain uses TRBV4-3 and TRBJ1-2; TRBD1 aligns across 8 bases. V was pared by 3 bases and J by 3 bases, with 9 bases of the junction left unmatched. Germline V lookup: CDR1 LGHNA, CDR2 YSLEER. This CDR3 has 16 residues.

This chain links TRBV7-2 with TRBJ2-3; no reliable D call. Germline CDR1 reads SGHTA; CDR2 reads FQGNSA. The CDR3 covers 14 residues. The germline V and J ends were trimmed by 5 bases and 4 bases, with 13 bases remaining between them. The CDR3 bases are TGTGCCAGCAGCCCCCTGAGGTCGGCAGATACGCAGTATTTT. Protein product: CASSPLRSADTQYF.

The chain uses TRBV19 and TRBJ1-2; 7 nucleotides agree with TRBD1. V was pared by 3 bases and J by 6 bases, with 19 bases of the junction left unmatched. The CDR3 is 18 amino acids. Germline V gene sequence: CDR1 LNHDA, CDR2 SQIVND (reference sequence). This chain's CDR3 is CASSMSFRDSLRNNGYTF. The CDR3 nucleotides are TGTGCCAGTAGTATGTCGTTTCGGGACAGCCTACGGAATAATGGCTACACCTTC.

This clone was observed a single time. The rearrangement links TRBV5-4 to TRBJ2-7; 9 nucleotides match TRBD2. Germline V gene sequence: CDR1 SGHNT, CDR2 YYREEE (reference sequence). With 0 bases clipped from V and 9 bases from J, the junction kept 10 bases outside the gene matches. The CDR3 is made up of 15 amino acids. The CDR3 region is CASSLGGVAGDVQYF. The CDR3, as DNA: TGTGCCAGCAGCTTGGGGGGGGTAGCGGGAGACGTGCAGTACTTC.

This chain uses TRBV28 with TRBJ2-5; D unclear. Between the trimmed V and J ends, which lost 6 bases and 1 base, there was a span of 12 bases. Germline assignment: CDR1 MDHEN and CDR2 SYDVKM. This CDR3 is built from 14 residues. CDR3 nucleotide sequence: TGTGCCAGCAGCCCTCCCCGGTTCCAAGAGACCCAGTACTTC. As protein: CASSPPRFQETQYF.

The genes are TRBV10-2 and TRBJ1-1; 7 bases fit TRBD1. Germline trimming cut 6 bases from V and 4 bases from J; bases unmatched to any gene: 2. CDR1 and CDR2 from the germline V gene are WSHSY and SAAADI. CDR3 size: 12 residues. CDR3 residues: CASRGQSTEAFF. The CDR3, as DNA: TGCGCCAGCAGGGGACAGTCCACTGAAGCTTTCTTT.

The CDR3 DNA reads as TGTGCCAGCAGTGAAACTTCACGCATAGATACGCAGTATTTT. Its translation is CASSETSRIDTQYF. The V call is TRBV2, the J call TRBJ2-3; D not certain. Looked up from germline, CDR1 is SNHLY and CDR2 is FYNNEI. V shed 2 bases and J shed 5 bases, with 11 bases lying between them. CDR3 length equals 14 residues.

The V call is TRBV29-1, the J call TRBJ2-7; 8 positions agree with TRBD1. Germline V lookup: CDR1 SQVTM, CDR2 ANQGSEA. Trimming took 4 bases from V and 6 from J; bases not matched to a gene: 5. This CDR3 is built from 12 residues. The CDR3 DNA follows: TGCAGCGTTGGGCAGGGGGCAGGCGAGCAGTACTTC. Translated, it gives CSVGQGAGEQYF.

This clone was counted a few times. The chain links TRBV6-4 to TRBJ2-3, with D unresolved. CDR1 and CDR2 (germline): MRHNA, SNTAGT. The CDR3 is made up of 15 amino acids. V lost 3 bases and J 0 bases, leaving 10 bases between the germline ends. CDR3 bases: TGTGCCAGCAGTGAATTGCGCGGAAGCACAGATACGCAGTATTTT. It codes for CASSELRGSTDTQYF.

The chain links TRBV7-9 to TRBJ2-7; 9 bases line up with TRBD1. The CDR3 length is 18 residues. The junction had 14 bases not matched to a gene; V was cut back by 4 bases and J by 1 base. From germline, CDR1 is SEHNR and CDR2 FQNEAQ (reference sequence). The CDR3 sequence is CASSSLANRQGGSYEQYF. DNA for the CDR3: TGTGCCAGCAGCTCCCTAGCAAATCGACAGGGGGGATCCTACGAGCAGTACTTC.

The chain recombines TRBV2 with TRBJ2-7; the D is unclear. The V and J ends lost 3 bases and 0 bases respectively, with 12 bases between them. Germline V gene sequence: CDR1 SNHLY, CDR2 FYNNEI. The CDR3 is 15 residues long. The CDR3 DNA sequence: TGTGCCAGCAGTGATCGCCAGGCCAGCTCCTACGAGCAGTACTTC. Encoded protein: CASSDRQASSYEQYF.

The chain uses TRBV9 and TRBJ2-2; TRBD1 agrees at 8 bases. The CDR3 is made up of 13 amino acids. Germline V CDR1 and CDR2: SGDLS, YYNGEE. With 3 bases clipped from V and 5 bases from J, the junction kept 0 bases outside the gene matches. DNA for the CDR3: TGTGCCAGCAGCGGGACAGGGACCGGGGAGCTGTTTTTT. This translates into CASSGTGTGELFF.

The chain is built from TRBV5-1 and TRBJ2-5; the D gene is possibly TRBD2 (5 bases). In germline, CDR1 is SGHRS, CDR2 YFSETQ. V dropped 6 bases and J dropped 5 bases, with 11 bases sitting between them. This CDR3 contains 12 residues. The CDR3 DNA reads TGCGCCAGCAAGAGGGAAGGGGAGACCCAGTACTTC. Its protein is CASKREGETQYF.

This clone occurred once. V and J are TRBV5-1 and TRBJ2-5, with D perhaps matching TRBD2 (6 bases). The J call may be incorrect, as the DNA end agrees better with TRBJ2-7. Germline lookup yields CDR1 SGHRS and CDR2 YFSETQ. The length of the CDR3 is 14 residues. The DNA for the CDR3 is TGCGCCAGCAGCTTCTCGGGAGAGTCTTACGAGCAGTACTTC. Translation gives CASSFSGESYEQYF.

This chain connects TRBV30 to TRBJ2-1, with a weak D call TRBD2 (6 bases). The germline CDR1 and CDR2 sequences are GTSNPN and SVGIG (reference sequence). This CDR3 comprises 14 residues. Deletions cut 2 bases from V and 8 bases from J, with 16 bases between. The CDR3 DNA sequence: TGTGCCTGGAGTAGTAAGTGGGGAGGTGATGAGCAGTTCTTC. It codes for CAWSSKWGGDEQFF.

The V and J genes are TRBV7-2 and TRBJ2-7, with D tentatively TRBD1 (6 bases). The CDR3 has 11 amino acids. V was clipped by 5 bases and J by 7 bases, with 9 bases between them. Germline CDR1 and CDR2: SGHTA and FQGNSA. The CDR3 here is CASSHGTEQYF. DNA for the CDR3: TGTGCCAGCAGCCATGGGACAGAGCAGTACTTC.

The chain is built from TRBV7-9 and TRBJ2-2; no firm D call. V was pared by 1 base and J by 2 bases, with 5 bases between. Germline lookup yields CDR1 SEHNR and CDR2 FQNEAQ (reference sequence). CDR3 size: 14 residues. CDR3 bases: TGTGCCAGCAGCTTAGACTCAAACACCGGGGAGCTGTTTTTT. Translating it yields CASSLDSNTGELFF.

This rearrangement joins TRBV27 to TRBJ2-5; perhaps TRBD1 as D (6 bases). The CDR3 extends over 14 amino acids. V was pared by 2 bases and J by 5 bases, with 12 bases between. CDR1 is MNHEY, CDR2 SMNVEV, per germline (reference sequence). The CDR3 sequence is CASSLMGAEETQYF. In nucleotides, the CDR3 is TGTGCCAGCAGTTTAATGGGGGCAGAGGAGACCCAGTACTTC.

The CDR3: CASGRAGGKEETQYF. The CDR3 bases are TGTGCCAGCGGTCGGGCGGGGGGGAAGGAAGAGACCCAGTACTTC. The chain joins TRBV2 to TRBJ2-5; 9 nucleotides agree with TRBD2. The CDR3 contains 15 residues. The germline V gene encodes CDR1 SNHLY and CDR2 FYNNEI. V dropped 8 bases and J dropped 3; count of bases not matched to a gene: 10.

Regarding this clone: The same CDR3 can be traced to other DNA sequences in this sample. The V and J genes are TRBV18 and TRBJ1-5, with TRBD1 identical over 7 bases. The germline gives CDR1 KGHSH, CDR2 LQKENI. There are 13 residues in the CDR3. Trimming at V came to 3 bases and at J to 5 bases, leaving 1 base not matched to a gene. The CDR3 is CASSPQGDQPQHF. The CDR3 nucleotides read TGTGCCAGCTCACCTCAGGGGGATCAGCCCCAGCATTTT.

The chain joins TRBV11-2 to TRBJ2-5, with TRBD2 matching 11 bases. This CDR3 has 17 amino acids. The V and J ends lost 0 bases and 7 bases, in that order; junction bases with no gene match: 10. Germline V gives CDR1 SGHAT, CDR2 FQNNGV. This CDR3 is CASSLDQTSGIVGTQYF. The DNA for the CDR3 is TGTGCCAGCAGCTTAGATCAGACTAGCGGGATTGTAGGGACCCAGTACTTC.

The chain has TRBV7-6 and TRBJ2-3; 8 bases are a match to TRBD2. CDR3 length: 18 amino acids. Germline V gene data show CDR1 as SGHVS and CDR2 as FNYEAQ. V trimming: 7 bases; J trimming: 2 bases; junction bases outside the gene matches: 17. CDR3 nucleotide sequence: TGTGCCAGCACCTCCAGGGAGCTGGCGGGGGGCCTCACAGATACGCAGTATTTT. Protein: CASTSRELAGGLTDTQYF.

This chain joins TRBV6-1 and TRBJ2-2, with D maybe TRBD2 (6 bases). Germline values: CDR1 MNHNS, CDR2 SASEGT. This CDR3 has 18 residues. V lost 11 bases and J lost 1, with 26 bases in between. The CDR3 DNA reads TGTGCCGGGACTGAAGCCGTAAGACTGGTAAAGAACACCGGGGAGCTGTTTTTT. Translated: CAGTEAVRLVKNTGELFF.

This sequence joins TRBV29-1 and TRBJ1-1; a weak D match, TRBD1 (6 bases). V shed 5 bases and J shed 3 bases, with 13 bases lying between them. CDR3 length: 13 amino acids. Per germline, CDR1 SQVTM and CDR2 ANQGSEA. In DNA form, the CDR3 reads TGCAGCGTTAAGAGCAGGGGCGACACTGAAGCTTTCTTT. Amino acids: CSVKSRGDTEAFF.

The chain has TRBV4-1 and TRBJ1-5; D is unclear. In germline, CDR1 is MGHRA, CDR2 YSYEKL. V lost 0 bases to trimming and J lost 0 bases, with 9 bases between them. The CDR3 is 16 residues long. CDR3 DNA: TGCGCCAGCAGCCAAGAAGGCGGGGTTAGCAATCAGCCCCAGCATTTT. Translation gives CASSQEGGVSNQPQHF.

The sample holds one count of this clone. The J gene is TRBJ2-3, the V gene TRBV30; D unclear. CDR1 GTSNPN and CDR2 SVGIG come from the germline V gene (reference sequence). Trimming removed 4 bases at V and 2 bases at J, with 10 bases between. The CDR3 spans 13 residues. CDR3 region: CAWTVELTDTQYF. The CDR3 coding sequence is TGTGCCTGGACAGTGGAGCTCACAGATACGCAGTATTTT.

The chain carries TRBV19 and TRBJ2-5; D may be TRBD1 (6 bases). The J call is uncertain, as TRBJ2-7 better fits the DNA end. The CDR3 has 16 residues. The germline CDR1 and CDR2 sequences are LNHDA and SQIVND (reference sequence). The CDR3 sequence: CASSTIITGKIYEQYF. CDR3 sequence (DNA): TGTGCCAGTAGTACCATCATCACAGGGAAGATTTACGAGCAGTACTTC.

This sequence joins TRBV5-4 and TRBJ2-1, with 7 bases lining up with TRBD2. The germline CDR1 and CDR2 sequences are SGHNT and YYREEE (reference sequence). CDR3 length equals 15 residues. V shed 0 bases, J shed 8 bases, and the junction held 8 bases outside the gene matches. In DNA, the CDR3 is TGTGCCAGCAGCTTGGTTTCATGGGCGGGAGATGAGCAGTTCTTC. It specifies CASSLVSWAGDEQFF.

The gene calls are TRBV6-5 and TRBJ1-6; the match to TRBD1 covers 8 bases. The CDR3 loop spans 15 amino acids. J lost 4 bases, V lost 8 bases, and 7 bases had no gene match. Germline lookup yields CDR1 MNHEY and CDR2 SVGAGI. The CDR3 coding sequence is TGTGCCAGCTTCTCGGACAGGGCTTATAATTCACCCCTCCACTTT. Translation gives CASFSDRAYNSPLHF.

This chain links TRBV29-1 with TRBJ1-1; 9 bases match TRBD1. Germline V CDR1 and CDR2: SQVTM, ANQGSEA. The CDR3 loop spans 11 amino acids. With 7 bases clipped from V and 8 bases from J, the junction kept 5 bases outside the gene matches. CDR3 DNA: TGCAGCGCTGGGACAGGGAGGGAAGCTTTCTTT. Protein: CSAGTGREAFF.